This passage covers 2 T cell receptor beta chains from one sample sequenced in a study of blood T cell repertoires in COVID-19 (dated by TCRdb to 2020 to 2021). The method was the immunoSEQ multiplex PCR assay. TCRdb retrieved this table from immuneACCESS and kept in-frame rearrangements only. Not all clones are present; in checked studies, unresolved V genes account for under half, and no reason is known for the remainder. Counted in this sample were about 330,000 clones; roughly 90% of them appeared once. The ten top clones hold about 6.8% of the sample. Sequenced input: peripheral blood. The source of these receptors is a young man who had recovered from COVID-19.

This chain uses TRBV9 with TRBJ2-1; 10 bases agree with TRBD1. This CDR3 comprises 19 residues. J gave up 0 bases and V 3 bases, and 12 bases lay outside the gene matches. The germline CDR1 and CDR2 sequences are SGDLS and YYNGEE. The CDR3 DNA is TGTGCCAGCAGCGGGAGTGGGGACAGGGGATTTAGCTCCTACAATGAGCAGTTCTTC. Its translation: CASSGSGDRGFSSYNEQFF.

The chain combines TRBV9 with TRBJ2-2; 9 positions agree with TRBD2. Germline CDR1 reads SGDLS; CDR2 reads YYNGEE. This CDR3 contains 18 residues. With V trimmed by 0 bases and J by 5 bases, 11 bases remained unmatched. The CDR3, as DNA: TGTGCCAGCAGCGTAGGTCTTAGCGGGAGTGCGGGGACCGGGGAGCTGTTTTTT. Its translation: CASSVGLSGSAGTGELFF.